The next 14 T cell receptor beta chains were all read from a single sample in a study of blood T cell repertoires in COVID-19. Clones were read by immunoSEQ multiplex PCR, and TCRdb kept only the in-frame ones, dropping some. This sample yields 70,000 to 90,000 clones, of which approximately 80% are seen a single time; roughly 12% belongs to the top ten. The sequenced sample consisted of peripheral blood. These receptors were obtained from a human donor in a cohort sampled during active COVID-19.

This chain uses TRBV10-3 with TRBJ1-1; D is ambiguous. The V end lost 6 bases, the J end lost 4 bases, and 15 bases lay between the germline ends. Per the germline V gene, CDR1 is ENHRY and CDR2 is SYGVKD. The CDR3 has 14 residues. For the CDR3, the DNA is TGTGCCATCAGAGAGGGCACATCGGGCACTGAAGCTTTCTTT. This sequence encodes CAIREGTSGTEAFF.

This chain uses TRBV18 with TRBJ2-7; 7 bases match TRBD2. This CDR3 is built from 15 residues. Germline CDR1 is KGHSH and CDR2 is LQKENI. The junction had 8 bases not matched to a gene; V was cut back by 3 bases and J by 3 bases. CDR3 residues: CASSPVASGIYEQYF. The CDR3 DNA sequence: TGTGCCAGCTCACCCGTAGCGAGCGGGATCTACGAGCAGTACTTC.

CDR3 DNA sequence: TGTGCCAGCAGCCGGGACAGGGCCACTGAAGCTTTCTTT. Translating it yields CASSRDRATEAFF. The J gene is TRBJ1-1, the V gene TRBV2, with 9 nucleotides matching TRBD1. The J segment lost 4 bases and the V segment lost 6 bases, leaving 3 bases of the junction unmatched. Germline V gene lookup returns CDR1 SNHLY and CDR2 FYNNEI. The CDR3 runs 13 residues.

The rearrangement joins TRBV28 to TRBJ1-5; D unclear. CDR1 and CDR2 (germline): MDHEN, SYDVKM. The V end was cut by 6 bases, the J end by 0 bases, with 21 bases between. This CDR3 has 18 residues. The chain's CDR3 is CASRTPRERLYSNQPQHF. DNA for the CDR3: TGTGCCAGCAGAACCCCCCGCGAGCGGTTATATAGCAATCAGCCCCAGCATTTT.

The genes are TRBV29-1 and TRBJ2-5; a possible D gene is TRBD1 (6 bases). The CDR3 runs 14 residues. Germline CDR1 and CDR2: SQVTM and ANQGSEA. V dropped 6 bases and J dropped 4 bases, with 18 bases sitting between them. The CDR3 coding sequence is TGCAGCGTCCCGGTGACAGGTTTCGTAGAGACCCAGTACTTC. Translating gives CSVPVTGFVETQYF.

This chain joins TRBV5-1 and TRBJ1-1, with D possibly TRBD1 on 6 matching bases. V was trimmed by 4 bases and J by 7 bases, leaving 14 bases between them. CDR1 and CDR2 from the germline V gene are SGHRS and YFSETQ. CDR3 size: 13 residues. CDR3 bases: TGCGCCAGCAGCAAAGGGGAACAGGGTGAAGCTTTCTTT. It codes for CASSKGEQGEAFF.

The V call is TRBV18, the J call TRBJ2-2; D is ambiguous. The CDR3 runs to 14 residues. The V end lost 1 base, the J end lost 2 bases, and 5 bases lay between the germline ends. The V gene's germline CDR1 is KGHSH and CDR2 LQKENI. CDR3: CASSPQQNTGELFF. The CDR3 region has the DNA TGTGCCAGCTCACCACAACAAAACACCGGGGAGCTGTTTTTT. The full variable domain, in which reference TRBV18 and TRBJ2-2 provide the parts outside the CDR3, is NAGVMQNPRHLVRRRGQEARLRCSPMKGHSHVYWYRQLPEEGLKFMVYLQKENIIDESGMPKERFSAEFPKEGPSILRIQQVVRGDSAAYFCASSPQQNTGELFFGEGSRLTVL.

The CDR3 coding sequence is TGTGCCAGCAGCTTAAATCCCCAGGGGGTCACTTTCGATGGCTACACCTTC. Its translation is CASSLNPQGVTFDGYTF. The chain couples TRBV7-3 to TRBJ1-2; 7 positions agree with TRBD1. The length of the CDR3 is 17 residues. V shed 1 base, J shed 6 bases, and the junction held 14 bases outside the gene matches. The germline CDR1 and CDR2 sequences are SGHTA and FQGTGA.

This chain links TRBV5-1 with TRBJ2-3, with TRBD2 identical over 14 bases. After removal of 4 bases from V and 2 bases from J, the junction contained 9 bases not matched to a gene. Germline CDR1 reads SGHRS; CDR2 reads YFSETQ. This CDR3 is 18 amino acids long. The CDR3 protein is CASSPWTSGGPVTDTQYF. CDR3 bases: TGCGCCAGCAGCCCCTGGACTAGCGGGGGGCCTGTCACAGATACGCAGTATTTT.

The chain joins TRBV23-1 to TRBJ2-2; D unclear. TRBV23-1 is identified as an open reading frame with a role that is uncertain. The CDR3 is 16 amino acids. Trimming took off 7 bases at V and 1 base at J, with 16 bases between the two ends. The CDR3 sequence is CASIPGGTQNTGELFF. In DNA, the CDR3 is TGCGCCAGCATCCCCGGCGGCACCCAGAACACCGGGGAGCTGTTTTTT.

The CDR3 DNA follows: TGTGCCAGCAGTCTCGCAGGTTTTCAGCCCCAGCATTTT. It specifies CASSLAGFQPQHF. The chain has TRBV27 and TRBJ1-5; D gene unclear. The CDR3 consists of 13 residues. Germline lookup yields CDR1 MNHEY and CDR2 SMNVEV (reference sequence). V was trimmed by 5 bases and J by 6 bases, leaving 11 bases between them.

The chain recombines TRBV7-9 with TRBJ1-5; 7 nucleotides match TRBD1. The CDR3 is 17 residues long. Germline V gene lookup returns CDR1 SEHNR and CDR2 FQNEAQ (reference sequence). V lost 1 base to trimming and J lost 0 bases; unmatched junction nucleotides: 6. CDR3 residues: CASSLVKGAPSNQPQHF. The CDR3 DNA follows: TGTGCCAGCAGCTTAGTAAAGGGGGCGCCTAGCAATCAGCCCCAGCATTTT. Together with reference TRBV7-9 and TRBJ1-5, the CDR3 gives the full variable domain: DTGVSQNPRHKITKRGQNVTFRCDPISEHNRLYWYRQTLGQGPEFLTYFQNEAQLEKSRLLSDRFSAERPKGSFSTLEIQRTEQGDSAMYLCASSLVKGAPSNQPQHFGDGTRLSIL.

The chain combines TRBV5-4 with TRBJ2-3, with 9 positions matching TRBD2. Germline CDR1 and CDR2: SGHNT and YYREEE (reference sequence). The CDR3 contains 18 residues. The J segment lost 0 bases and the V segment lost 5 bases, leaving 13 bases of the junction unmatched. CDR3 region: CASSPERGASLSTDTQYF. CDR3 coding DNA: TGTGCCAGCAGTCCCGAGCGGGGGGCTAGTCTTAGCACAGATACGCAGTATTTT.

Written as DNA, the CDR3 is TGTGCCAGCCTGGGCCAAGGGGGCCTTTCACCCCTCCACTTT. This translates into CASLGQGGLSPLHF. The V gene is TRBV6-5, the J gene TRBJ1-6; 7 bases fit TRBD1. The CDR3 sequence is 14 residues long. Losses at the gene ends were 8 bases for V and 9 bases for J; bases not matched to a gene: 10. In germline, CDR1 is MNHEY, CDR2 SVGAGI.